These 21 T cell receptor beta chains originate from one sample sequenced in a study of cytomegalovirus exposure and HLA in healthy donors. Assay used: immunoSEQ multiplex PCR; TCRdb lists only in-frame clones, some missing. The data hold 78,000 or so clones, with around 94% observed a single time. The sample taken for sequencing was PBMCs. These receptor sequences come from a woman between 18 and 30 years old in good health and CMV-seropositive.

This chain connects TRBV5-8 to TRBJ2-1; maybe TRBD2 (5 bases). Germline V gene sequence: CDR1 SGHTS, CDR2 YDEGEE. Trimming pared 0 bases from V and 9 bases from J, leaving 16 bases between. This CDR3 contains 15 residues. The DNA for the CDR3 is TGTGCCAGCAGCTTGGGTCTAATGGAAGGGAGTGAGCAGTTCTTC. It translates to CASSLGLMEGSEQFF.

This clone came up once. The genes are TRBV6-5 and TRBJ2-2; 9 bases map to TRBD1. The CDR3 loop spans 16 amino acids. Unmatched junction bases numbered 3, after V lost 1 base and J lost 3 bases. The germline V gene encodes CDR1 MNHEY and CDR2 SVGAGI. This CDR3 reads CASSYWTGVDTGELFF. In DNA form, the CDR3 reads TGTGCCAGCAGTTACTGGACAGGGGTAGACACCGGGGAGCTGTTTTTT.

The rearrangement links TRBV30 to TRBJ2-7; 8 bases map to TRBD2. Trimming took 4 bases from V and 0 from J; bases not matched to a gene: 14. CDR3 size: 17 residues. The germline V gene has CDR1 GTSNPN and CDR2 SVGIG (reference sequence). DNA for the CDR3: TGTGCCTGGAATTCCTGGCGGGGGGACGGTAGCTCCTACGAGCAGTACTTC. This encodes CAWNSWRGDGSSYEQYF.

The CDR3 DNA follows: TGTGCCAGCAGTTTGAACGGAGACTATGGCTACACCTTC. As protein: CASSLNGDYGYTF. The genes are TRBV28 and TRBJ1-2; no clear D gene. V lost 3 bases, J lost 3 bases, and 8 bases lay in between. From germline, CDR1 is MDHEN and CDR2 SYDVKM. CDR3 size: 13 residues.

The chain joins TRBV7-8 to TRBJ2-3; 10 bases fit TRBD1. This CDR3 region has 14 residues. The germline V gene has CDR1 SGHVS and CDR2 FQNEAQ. With V trimmed by 3 bases and J by 6 bases, 3 bases remained unmatched. The CDR3 nucleotides are TGTGCCAGCAGCTTCGACAGGGGGCGCGATACGCAGTATTTT. It codes for CASSFDRGRDTQYF.

The CDR3 sequence is CASSPTLGTGELFF. Written as DNA, the CDR3 is TGTGCCAGCAGCCCCACTCTCGGGACCGGGGAGCTGTTTTTT. The V and J genes are TRBV7-9 and TRBJ2-2; D gene unclear. The CDR3 runs to 14 residues. Germline V CDR1 and CDR2: SEHNR, FQNEAQ (reference sequence). Trimming removed 5 bases at V and 5 bases at J, with 12 bases between.

This clone was picked up one time. This chain uses TRBV7-2 with TRBJ1-2, with TRBD1 identical over 7 bases. The CDR3 runs to 15 residues. With V trimmed by 1 base and J by 0 bases, 2 bases remained unmatched. Germline V gives CDR1 SGHTA, CDR2 FQGNSA. The CDR3 region is CASSLVGGTNYGYTF. CDR3 coding DNA: TGTGCCAGCAGCTTAGTAGGGGGCACTAACTATGGCTACACCTTC.

The chain carries TRBV7-2 and TRBJ2-1; TRBD2 matches at 9 bases. The CDR3 is made up of 14 amino acids. Germline-derived CDR1 and CDR2 are SGHTA and FQGNSA. With 6 bases clipped from V and 9 bases from J, the junction kept 9 bases outside the gene matches. As DNA, the CDR3 is TGTGCCAGCAGGGAGCCGGGACTAGCTACTGAGCAGTTCTTC. It yields the protein CASREPGLATEQFF.

The chain is built from TRBV7-6 and TRBJ2-1; 9 bases fit TRBD2. In germline, CDR1 is SGHVS, CDR2 FNYEAQ. After removal of 2 bases from V and 2 bases from J, the junction contained 10 bases not matched to a gene. This CDR3 has 18 residues. The CDR3 sequence: CASSLLDRTSATYNEQFF. The CDR3 nucleotides are TGTGCCAGCAGCTTATTGGATCGGACTAGCGCCACCTACAATGAGCAGTTCTTC.

The DNA for the CDR3 is TGTGCCAGTAGTATAGCCCGGGCAGGGGCTGAAGCTTTCTTT. It encodes CASSIARAGAEAFF. This chain connects TRBV19 to TRBJ1-1; the D gene is possibly TRBD1 (6 bases). Per germline, CDR1 LNHDA and CDR2 SQIVND (reference sequence). The CDR3 runs 14 residues. Trimming stripped 1 base from V and 6 bases from J, with 12 bases between.

This clone has just a few counts. The chain links TRBV7-9 to TRBJ1-6, with 7 nucleotides matching TRBD1. Germline values: CDR1 SEHNR, CDR2 FQNEAQ (reference sequence). CDR3 length: 13 amino acids. V lost 5 bases to trimming and J lost 6 bases; unmatched junction nucleotides: 1. This CDR3 reads CASSRDSNSPLHF. The CDR3 nucleotides read TGTGCCAGCAGCCGGGACAGTAATTCACCCCTCCACTTT.

The V and J genes are TRBV6-5 and TRBJ1-1, with no clear D. CDR1 is MNHEY, CDR2 SVGAGI, per germline. V lost 1 base, J lost 2 bases, and 8 bases lay in between. The CDR3 is made up of 14 amino acids. The CDR3 sequence is CASSYYGVNTEAFF. In DNA, the CDR3 is TGTGCCAGCAGTTACTACGGGGTCAACACTGAAGCTTTCTTT.

CDR3 protein: CASSNTAQGGEQFF. The CDR3 nucleotides read TGTGCCAGCAGCAACACCGCACAGGGTGGTGAGCAGTTCTTC. J is TRBJ2-1 and V is TRBV9; weak D call: TRBD1 (6 bases). The ends were cut back, 4 bases at V and 9 bases at J, with 17 bases in the middle. The CDR3 spans 14 residues. CDR1 and CDR2 from the germline V gene are SGDLS and YYNGEE.

V usage is TRBV28 and J usage is TRBJ2-2; D remains ambiguous. V was trimmed by 8 bases and J by 4 bases, leaving 8 bases between them. Germline V gene data show CDR1 as MDHEN and CDR2 as SYDVKM. The CDR3 runs to 12 residues. This chain's CDR3 is CASRSGTGELFF. CDR3 DNA: TGTGCCAGCCGTAGTGGCACCGGGGAGCTGTTTTTT.

This chain uses TRBV10-3 with TRBJ1-1; TRBD1 agrees at 8 bases. This CDR3 has 13 amino acids. J was trimmed by 2 bases and V by 9 bases; bases with no gene match: 5. The germline V gene has CDR1 ENHRY and CDR2 SYGVKD. The CDR3 DNA reads TGTGCCATTCGACAGGGGCTCAACACTGAAGCTTTCTTT. Protein product: CAIRQGLNTEAFF.

This clone appeared a single time. This sequence joins TRBV6-1 and TRBJ1-6, with D tentatively TRBD1 (6 bases). Trimming took off 4 bases at V and 6 bases at J, with 10 bases between the two ends. Germline CDR1 reads MNHNS; CDR2 reads SASEGT. The CDR3 consists of 14 residues. This chain's CDR3 is CASSGGRANSPLHF. In DNA form, the CDR3 reads TGTGCCAGCAGTGGGGGGCGGGCTAATTCACCCCTCCACTTT.

The rearrangement links TRBV6-6 to TRBJ1-1; possibly TRBD1 for D (6 bases). V was shortened by 7 bases and J by 7 bases, with 16 bases between the two germline ends. CDR3 length: 13 amino acids. Germline V gene sequence: CDR1 MNHNY, CDR2 SVGAGI (reference sequence). The chain's CDR3 is CASNLQGENEAFF. DNA of the CDR3: TGTGCCAGCAACTTACAGGGAGAAAATGAAGCTTTCTTT.

The chain joins TRBV11-1 to TRBJ2-4; D possibly corresponds to TRBD1 (5 bases). Per the germline V gene, CDR1 is SGHAT and CDR2 is FQDESV (reference sequence). V lost 1 base to trimming and J lost 7 bases, with 8 bases between them. This CDR3 contains 13 residues. The CDR3: CASSLGTYNIQYF. In nucleotides, the CDR3 is TGTGCCAGCAGCTTAGGGACATATAACATTCAGTACTTC.

The chain links TRBV4-1 to TRBJ2-2, with TRBD2 identical over 11 bases. The CDR3 totals 16 residues. Trimming removed 6 bases from V and 3 bases from J; junction bases left unmatched: 6. Per the germline V gene, CDR1 is MGHRA and CDR2 is YSYEKL. The CDR3 region is CASRLAGGHDTGELFF. DNA for the CDR3: TGCGCCAGCAGGCTAGCGGGGGGCCACGACACCGGGGAGCTGTTTTTT.

The rearrangement uses TRBV10-1 and TRBJ2-4; TRBD2 matches 7 bases. J gave up 2 bases and V 4 bases, and 2 bases lay outside the gene matches. This CDR3 is 14 amino acids long. Germline V lookup: CDR1 WNHNN, CDR2 SYGVQD (reference sequence). The CDR3 nucleotides read TGCGCCAGCAGTGGGGGGGGTTCCAAAAACATTCAGTACTTC. Translation: CASSGGGSKNIQYF.

The chain employs TRBV29-1 and TRBJ1-5; 8 bases align to TRBD1. The CDR3 has 13 amino acids. Trimming at V came to 5 bases and at J to 5 bases, leaving 5 bases not matched to a gene. Looked up from germline, CDR1 is SQVTM and CDR2 is ANQGSEA. The CDR3 DNA sequence: TGCAGCGTTCGACAGGGGTTCGATCAGCCCCAGCATTTT. It codes for CSVRQGFDQPQHF. Supplemented by reference TRBV29-1 and TRBJ1-5, the full variable domain reads SAVISQKPSRDICQRGTSLTIQCQVDSQVTMMFWYRQQPGQSLTLIATANQGSEATYESGFVIDKFPISRPNLTFSTLTVSNMSPEDSSIYLCSVRQGFDQPQHFGDGTRLSIL.